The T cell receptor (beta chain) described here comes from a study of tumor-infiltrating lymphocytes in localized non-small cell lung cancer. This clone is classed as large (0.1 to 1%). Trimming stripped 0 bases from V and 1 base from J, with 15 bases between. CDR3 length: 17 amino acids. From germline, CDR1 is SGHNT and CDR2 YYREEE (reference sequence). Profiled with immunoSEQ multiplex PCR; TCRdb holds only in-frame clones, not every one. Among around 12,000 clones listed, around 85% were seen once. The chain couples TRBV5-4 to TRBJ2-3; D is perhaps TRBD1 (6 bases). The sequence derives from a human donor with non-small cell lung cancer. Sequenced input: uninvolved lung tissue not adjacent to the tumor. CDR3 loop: CASSLGTASAGTDTQYF. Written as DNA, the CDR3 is TGTGCCAGCAGCTTGGGGACAGCTAGTGCTGGCACAGATACGCAGTATTTT.